This TCR beta chain was observed in a study (dated by TCRdb to the early 2010s). TCRdb records Illumina Genome Analyzer IIx as the sequencer. The public reads were reprocessed in TCRdb via fastp at Q25 and MiXCR, keeping in-frame beta chains. Rows merge per CDR3 protein into single entries with the most common DNA and genes. The sample table records 15,000 or so distinct CDR3 sequences; roughly a third of these occur just once. Approximately 16% of the sample belongs to the ten largest clones. Including the terminal cysteine and phenylalanine, the CDR3 comprises 16 residues. The kept DNA is CDR3 alone, 48 bases in frame from the first base. Trimming leaves V shorter by 1 base and J shorter by 7 bases, with the junction holding 3 bases beyond the gene matches. CDR1 and CDR2, per the germline V gene, are LGHNA and YSLEER. A word on this clonotype: Which antigen it targets is not known. Base qualities were left out, and no much larger clone turns up one base away.

The rearranged chain carries TRBV4-3 and TRBJ2-1, and 14 bases in between align with TRBD2. The sequencing sample was made of blood. This sequence was found in a human donor. The CDR3 has the sequence CASSQGGLAGVNEQFF. Here is the DNA: TGCGCCAGCAGCCAAGGGGGACTAGCGGGAGTGAATGAGCAGTTCTTC.